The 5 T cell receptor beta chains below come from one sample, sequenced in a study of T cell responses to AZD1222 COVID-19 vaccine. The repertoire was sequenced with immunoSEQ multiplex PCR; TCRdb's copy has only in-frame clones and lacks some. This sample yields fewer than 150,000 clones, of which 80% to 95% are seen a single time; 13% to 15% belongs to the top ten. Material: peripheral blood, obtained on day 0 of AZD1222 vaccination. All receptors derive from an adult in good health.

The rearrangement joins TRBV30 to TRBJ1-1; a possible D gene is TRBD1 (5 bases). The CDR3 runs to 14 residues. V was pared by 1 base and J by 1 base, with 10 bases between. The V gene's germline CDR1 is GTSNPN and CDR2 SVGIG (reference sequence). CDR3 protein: CAWSGGVTNTEAFF. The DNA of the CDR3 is TGTGCCTGGAGTGGGGGGGTAACGAACACTGAAGCTTTCTTT.

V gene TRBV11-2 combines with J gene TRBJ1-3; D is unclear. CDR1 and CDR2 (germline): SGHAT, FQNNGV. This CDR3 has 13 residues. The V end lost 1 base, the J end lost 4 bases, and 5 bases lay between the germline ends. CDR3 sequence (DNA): TGTGCCAGCAGCTTAGGAAGCGGAAACACCATATATTTT. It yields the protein CASSLGSGNTIYF. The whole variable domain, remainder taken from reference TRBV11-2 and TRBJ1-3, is EAGVAQSPRYKIIEKRQSVAFWCNPISGHATLYWYQQILGQGPKLLIQFQNNGVVDDSQLPKDRFSAERLKGVDSTLKIQPAKLEDSAVYLCASSLGSGNTIYFGEGSWLTVV.

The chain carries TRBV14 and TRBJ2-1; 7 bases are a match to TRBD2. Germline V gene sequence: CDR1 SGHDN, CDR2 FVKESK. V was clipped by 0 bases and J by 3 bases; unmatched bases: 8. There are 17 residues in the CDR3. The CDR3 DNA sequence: TGTGCCAGCAGCCAAGACGTAACTAGCGCTAGCTACAATGAGCAGTTCTTC. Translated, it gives CASSQDVTSASYNEQFF. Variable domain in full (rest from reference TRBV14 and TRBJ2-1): EAGVTQFPSHSVIEKGQTVTLRCDPISGHDNLYWYRRVMGKEIKFLLHFVKESKQDESGMPNNRFLAERTGGTYSTLKVQPAELEDSGVYFCASSQDVTSASYNEQFFGPGTRLTVL.

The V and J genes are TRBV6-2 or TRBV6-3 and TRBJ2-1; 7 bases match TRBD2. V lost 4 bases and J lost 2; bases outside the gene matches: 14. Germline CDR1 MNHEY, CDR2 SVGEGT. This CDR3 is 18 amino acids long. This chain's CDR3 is CASSFLGVGGRAYNEQFF. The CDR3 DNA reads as TGTGCCAGCAGTTTCCTTGGGGTCGGAGGGAGGGCCTACAATGAGCAGTTCTTC.

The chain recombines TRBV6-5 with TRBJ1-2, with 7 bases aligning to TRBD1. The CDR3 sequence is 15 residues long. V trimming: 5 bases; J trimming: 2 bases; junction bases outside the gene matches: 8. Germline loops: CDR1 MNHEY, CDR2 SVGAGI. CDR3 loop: CASSQIPGQNYGYTF. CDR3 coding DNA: TGTGCCAGCAGTCAGATACCGGGACAGAACTATGGCTACACCTTC.